This entry concerns a single TCR beta chain. Its binding antigen is unknown. Base qualities are not provided; no much larger clone lies one nucleotide away. In total, 500 to 700 healthy bone marrow donors made up the cohort. Cohort members were all nominally healthy when sampled, although unrecorded immune exposures were likely present. The donor was CMV seropositive and was included in the group of some 290 seropositive cohort members. A peripheral blood sample was collected from each donor, and TCR beta sequencing was performed on peripheral blood mononuclear cells. The Qiagen DNeasy Blood Extraction Kit was used to extract genomic DNA from the blood cell samples. The library was made by the immunoSEQ multiplex PCR assay. For the multiplex PCR, a mixture combining 60 forward primers for TCR Vbeta segments and 13 reverse primers for TCR Jbeta segments was used. The CDR3 region of rearranged TCR beta genes was amplified from genomic DNA by a multiplex PCR assay. Amplified TCR beta libraries were sequenced as 87-base-pair reads on the Illumina HiSeq System. Regarding the original processing steps: In a later analysis, tens of millions of unique TCR beta chains were counted across the approximately 640 repertoires, and approximately 11 million of these chains were shared by at least two donors. Raw reads were error-corrected and collapsed into unique sequences with a nearest-neighbor algorithm that merged closely related sequences to remove PCR and sequencing errors. CDR3 sequences were aligned to IMGT reference sequences to assign V, D and J gene segments. For a sequence to be retained, at least a six-nucleotide match to both a V gene segment and a J gene segment was required. Rearrangements were called productive when the CDR3 lacked stop codons and stayed in frame with V and J; all others were non-productive. Following IMGT convention, CDR3 was defined as the stretch from the second conserved V-encoded cysteine to the conserved J-encoded phenylalanine. Sequences without an unambiguous match to a single V gene segment were excluded from the earlier analysis of 450 to 750 of the donors. In an earlier analysis of roughly 600 of the donors, a V segment was called functional when productive rearrangements were above 56.7%, and segregating when the standard deviation between donors exceeded 5%. To diagnose cytomegalovirus status from the catalog of TCR beta chain sequences, a statistical classification framework was built. In a later analysis, TCR nucleotide sequences were compared against IMGT/GENE-DB human TR gene sequences so that V and J genes could be assigned. The TCRdist pipeline was used in a later analysis to assign CDR3 sequences and most-parsimonious VDJ recombination scenarios. A later analysis defined each TCR beta chain by its CDR3 amino acid sequence plus V-gene family, and excluded reads lacking a unique V-gene family. A later analysis removed several hundred highly shared, low-generation-probability nucleotide sequences to deal with suspected cross-contamination and a sequencing artifact. In a later analysis, a clonal expansion index for each public chain was calculated from normalized within-repertoire ranks of inferred template counts. A later analysis computed generation probabilities with a VDJ recombination model fitted to out-of-frame rearrangements, and checked the results against IGoR. In a later analysis, TCR-TCR, TCR-HLA and TCR-CMV co-occurrence was scored with hypergeometric tests, and a repertoire-size bias correction was applied to TCR pairs. In a later analysis, false discovery rates were estimated by permuting HLA or CMV assignments 20 times. In a later analysis, co-occurring TCRs were grouped using DBSCAN, with TCRdist sequence similarity added in when clustering inside HLA-allele-positive subsets. Repertoires with fewer than 30,000 or more than 120,000 public chains were left out of co-occurrence clustering, as were a handful of repertoires with anomalous nucleotide sharing. As stored in TCRdb, this immuneACCESS dataset retains in-frame rearrangements with V and J assigned. A fraction of the clones does not appear; measured against another copy, unresolved V genes explain less than half of the discrepancy, and the remainder lacks a known reason. The DNA was the basis for D and trimming; V, J and clone size are from that table. The sample includes about 150,000 clones, with under 85% observed a single time. The top ten clonotypes cover about 5% of the sample.

This entry belongs to a study of cytomegalovirus exposure and HLA in healthy donors (dated by TCRdb to about 2017). The study in broad terms: In an earlier analysis of some 550 of the donors, 250 to 350 Gb of sequence data and approximately 100 million unique TCR beta sequences from about 180 million T cells were reported. To predict cytomegalovirus infection status, the study combined high-throughput TCR immunosequencing, statistical association of individual TCRs with disease status, and machine learning. An early release that covered about 600 HLA-typed donors contained about 300 gigabases of sequencing data and 70 million to 100 million unique TCR sequences. A later analysis re-examined previously published TCR beta repertoires from over 500 donors and added high-resolution HLA genotyping to investigate patterns of TCR occurrence. An earlier analysis of 587 of the donors used high-throughput TCR beta sequencing to judge whether each TCR beta V gene segment behaved as functional or pseudogenic. All discovery cohort repertoires had been generated using a single sequencing platform. Roughly 5 DR-DQ haplotypes were handled as single units for association and clustering because linkage in the cohort was strong. Of the roughly 400 genotyped donors, 65% to 90% fell in the genetic ancestry cluster associated with self-reported Caucasian donors. Typing coverage varied by locus: roughly 620-630 donors for A, B, C, DRB1 and DQB1; more than 500 for DQA1; about 570 for DPA1; roughly 470 for DPB1. Besides the first cohort of roughly 660 subjects, a separate validation cohort made up of roughly 130 different subjects was used. Rather than using new phenotypic data, the later analysis identified candidate immune exposures from TCR beta sequences and from how often those sequences occurred across donors. Both class I and class II loci were covered by HLA typing, at four-digit resolution. Among around 400 genotyped donors of the cohort, an average of approximately 220,000 unique TCR beta nucleotide sequences was sequenced per donor, of which approximately 18% were non-productive. A later genetic analysis used genome-wide SNP genotypes for about three fifths of the 666 donors, treating that subset as a discovery cohort. The study was designed to test whether signatures of past pathogen exposure could be identified by cataloging public T cell receptors. The T cell repertoires of under 750 subjects were profiled by immunosequencing and related to cytomegalovirus serostatus. Donor age, sex, ethnicity and CMV serostatus were compiled alongside the repertoire data.

CDR1 GTSNPN and CDR2 SVGIG were looked up in the germline V gene (reference sequence). The trim is 2 bases for V and 3 bases for J, with a gap of 13 bases between the germline ends. The CDR3 measures 15 amino acids from cysteine to phenylalanine. The kept DNA is CDR3 alone, 45 bases in frame from the first base. The research as a whole found: An earlier analysis of around 600 of the donors showed that most TCR beta V segments appeared in productive rearrangements either about 87% or about 30% of the time, which broadly matched IMGT annotations. About 17 rarely observed V segments, including chromosome 9 orphons, were excluded from the earlier analysis of several hundred of the donors because counts were too low. Linkage disequilibrium might explain the correlated functional status among segregating V segments, but an unknown experimental factor could not be excluded. Most TCR sequences were seen in very few donors, while some public TCRs were found in many individuals. Some IMGT-functional V segments, including TRBV6-2 and TRBV6-3, could not be told apart with the 87-base-pair reads, so those segments were excluded. Three of the identified cytomegalovirus-associated TCR beta chains were confirmed in vitro to be specific for cytomegalovirus antigens. At a false discovery rate of 0.05, a later analysis linked fewer than 20,000 TCR beta sequences to specific HLA alleles. According to a later analysis, TCR association rates differed among HLA loci, with DRB1 alleles showing the most associated TCRs and HLA-C alleles showing the fewest. When HLA alleles, especially DR and DQ, strongly co-occurred, attributing TCR associations to individual alleles was difficult. Because HLA typing was unavailable for some donors at each locus, only the typed subset was used in association tests. Cytomegalovirus status was reported to be diagnosed by the classifier with high specificity and sensitivity in both the original and validation cohorts. An association between a missense DCLRE1C variant and V-gene and J-gene trimming of TCR beta chains was found in a later genetic analysis and replicated in an independent cohort. Compared with equally common non-associated chains, HLA-associated TCR beta chains in a later analysis were more clonally expanded and had lower generation probabilities. According to a later analysis, most CMV-associated TCR beta chains appeared to be HLA-restricted, and the HLA associations seemed to be driven largely by CMV exposure. A total of roughly 160 TCR beta chains were listed by the study as associated with cytomegalovirus. A later analysis reported that several top co-occurrence clusters appeared linked to parvovirus B19, influenza, CMV and Epstein-Barr virus. A cluster of highly shared sequence variants was judged likely to be a technical artifact of the sequencing pipeline. This cohort had only TCR beta chains sequenced, and the lack of alpha or paired-chain data limited which features could be detected. The presence/absence analyses assumed that sequencing depth was roughly uniform across donors, and that assumption may not be true. In a later genetic analysis, fewer N-insertions in productive TCRs were reported among donors in an Asian-associated ancestry cluster than the 666-donor mean. The authors suggested that the approach could potentially be generalized to other disease states and immunological phenotypes. The only immune exposure information available for the cohort was CMV serostatus. A further reported finding was that TCR beta sequences accurately predicted the HLA-A and HLA-B alleles for most subjects in the first cohort.

The V and J genes are TRBV30 and TRBJ2-2; TRBD2 might be the D gene, on 6 matching bases. This receptor was taken from a woman younger than 30 in good health and CMV-seropositive. The sample was PBMCs. The sequence in DNA is TGTGCCTGGAGTCGGGCGGGACGTGACACCGGGGAGCTGTTTTTT. It codes for CAWSRAGRDTGELFF.